The 5 T cell receptor beta chains in this list originate from one sample, sequenced in a study of post-analysis software for immune sequencing data. Their specific antigens are unknown. Study results and limitations: TRBV5-6, TRBV5-1 and TRBV20-1 were among 4 or 5 TRBV segments more frequent in patients than controls.

Built from TCR beta cDNA, the libraries had unique molecular identifiers in them. TCRdb re-called the PCR reads with MiXCR, one entry per CDR3 protein. In the table there are roughly 600,000 distinct CDR3 sequences, about 40% of which are singletons. Sequencing was done on a sample of blood. Receptor source: a girl aged 5-17 years with multiple sclerosis.

The chain is built from TRBV11-1 and TRBJ2-2; 7 bases match TRBD1. Trimming at V came to 6 bases and at J to 2 bases, leaving 9 bases not matched to a gene. CDR3 length: 16 amino acids. The germline gives CDR1 SGHAT, CDR2 FQDESV (reference sequence). The CDR3 loop is CASSPGKGANTGELFF. DNA for the CDR3: TGTGCCAGCAGTCCTGGGAAGGGGGCTAACACCGGGGAGCTGTTTTTT.

This clonotype was found once. Being one base from a much bigger clone, this may be a read error. This chain uses TRBV5-6 with TRBJ2-7, with TRBD1 identical over 7 bases. The germline V gene encodes CDR1 SGHDT and CDR2 YYEEEE. The CDR3 totals 14 residues. The trim removed 7 bases at V and 5 bases at J, leaving 12 bases unmatched. The CDR3 spells CASGYNVQGNEQYF. In DNA form, the CDR3 reads TGTGCCAGCGGCTATAACGTACAGGGGAACGAGCAGTACTTC.

This clonotype has only a few counts. This chain connects TRBV5-1 to TRBJ2-1; 8 bases agree with TRBD2. This CDR3 is 16 amino acids long. The germline V gene encodes CDR1 SGHRS and CDR2 YFSETQ. V shed 0 bases and J 5 bases; nucleotides not matched to a gene: 7. The CDR3 nucleotides are TGCGCCAGCAGCTTGGGGCGGACTAGCCGAGACAATGAGCAGTTCTTC. This translates into CASSLGRTSRDNEQFF.

V usage is TRBV6-4 and J usage is TRBJ2-1; TRBD2 is a possible D gene (5 bases). This CDR3 contains 15 residues. V shed 6 bases and J shed 5 bases, with 17 bases lying between them. The germline CDR1 and CDR2 sequences are MRHNA and SNTAGT. The CDR3 DNA sequence: TGTGCCAGCAGCATTGACTACCATTCAAACAATGAGCAGTTCTTC. It yields the protein CASSIDYHSNNEQFF.

This chain links TRBV27 with TRBJ2-5, with D possibly being TRBD2 (6 bases). The CDR3 covers 14 residues. With 8 bases removed from V and 3 bases from J, the gap between germline ends came to 16 bases. The V gene's germline CDR1 is MNHEY and CDR2 SMNVEV (reference sequence). The CDR3 loop reads CASFGGLRKETQYF. Here the CDR3 DNA reads TGTGCCAGCTTTGGGGGACTCCGGAAAGAGACCCAGTACTTC.